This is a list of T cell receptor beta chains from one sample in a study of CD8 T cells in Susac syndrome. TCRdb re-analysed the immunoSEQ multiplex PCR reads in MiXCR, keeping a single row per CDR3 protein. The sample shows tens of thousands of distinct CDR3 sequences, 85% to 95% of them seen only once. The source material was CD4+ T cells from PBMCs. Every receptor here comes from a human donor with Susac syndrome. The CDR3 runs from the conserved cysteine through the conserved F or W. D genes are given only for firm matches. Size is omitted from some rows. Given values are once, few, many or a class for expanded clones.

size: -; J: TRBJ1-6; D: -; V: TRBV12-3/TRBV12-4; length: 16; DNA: TGTGCCAGCAGTCCAACCGGGGGACGGGGGAATTCACCCCTCCACTTT; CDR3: CASSPTGGRGNSPLHF
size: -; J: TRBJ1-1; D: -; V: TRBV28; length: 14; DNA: TGTGCCAGCAGTTTGGTGGGAGGGAACACTGAAGCTTTCTTT; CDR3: CASSLVGGNTEAFF
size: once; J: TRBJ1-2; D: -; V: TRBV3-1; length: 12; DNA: TGTGCCAGCAGTAACAGGGTGGTTGGCTACACCTTC; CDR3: CASSNRVVGYTF
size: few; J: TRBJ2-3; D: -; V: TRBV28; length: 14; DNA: TGTGCCAGCAGTTTACAGGGCCGGACAGATACGCAGTATTTT; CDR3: CASSLQGRTDTQYF
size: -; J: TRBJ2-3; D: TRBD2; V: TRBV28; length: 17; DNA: TGTGCCAGCAGTTCAGACTTTGGACTAGCGGACACAGATACGCAGTATTTT; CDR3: CASSSDFGLADTDTQYF
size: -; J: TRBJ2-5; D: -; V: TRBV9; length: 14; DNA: TGTGCCAGCAGCGTAGCAGGGGCTGCTGAGACCCAGTACTTC; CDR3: CASSVAGAAETQYF
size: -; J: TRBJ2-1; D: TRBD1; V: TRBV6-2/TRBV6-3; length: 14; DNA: TGTGCCAGCCCCCGGACAGGGCGGGACAATGAGCAGTTCTTC; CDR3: CASPRTGRDNEQFF
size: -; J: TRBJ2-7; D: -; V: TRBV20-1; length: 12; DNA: TGCAGTGCTAGTAACAGGAACTACGAGCAGTACTTC; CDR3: CSASNRNYEQYF
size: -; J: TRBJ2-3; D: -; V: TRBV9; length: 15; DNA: TGTGCCAGCAGCGTAGAGGGGACGGGAACAGATACGCAGTATTTT; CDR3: CASSVEGTGTDTQYF
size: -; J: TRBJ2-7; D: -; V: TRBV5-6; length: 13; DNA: TGTGCCAGCAGCTTGGAAAGGGCCTACGAGCAGTACTTC; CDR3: CASSLERAYEQYF
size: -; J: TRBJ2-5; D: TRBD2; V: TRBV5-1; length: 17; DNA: TGCGCCAGCAGCCCTGGACTAGCGGGGGCCCTTCAAGAGACCCAGTACTTC; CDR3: CASSPGLAGALQETQYF
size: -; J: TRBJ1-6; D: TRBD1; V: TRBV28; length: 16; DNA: TGTGCCAGCAGGCCTAGCCGACAGGGGGGTAATTCACCCCTCCACTTT; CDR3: CASRPSRQGGNSPLHF
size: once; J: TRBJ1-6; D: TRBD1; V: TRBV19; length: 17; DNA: TGTGCCAGCTTTTCCGGGACAGTGAGCTCCTATAATTCACCCCTCCACTTT; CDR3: CASFSGTVSSYNSPLHF
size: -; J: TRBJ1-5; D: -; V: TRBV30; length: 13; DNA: TGTGCCTGGAGTCGGACGGGCAATCAGCCCCAGCATTTT; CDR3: CAWSRTGNQPQHF
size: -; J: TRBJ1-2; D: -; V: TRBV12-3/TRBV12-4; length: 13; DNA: TGTGCCAGCAGTTTCACGGGGTCGGCTGGCTACACCTTC; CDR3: CASSFTGSAGYTF